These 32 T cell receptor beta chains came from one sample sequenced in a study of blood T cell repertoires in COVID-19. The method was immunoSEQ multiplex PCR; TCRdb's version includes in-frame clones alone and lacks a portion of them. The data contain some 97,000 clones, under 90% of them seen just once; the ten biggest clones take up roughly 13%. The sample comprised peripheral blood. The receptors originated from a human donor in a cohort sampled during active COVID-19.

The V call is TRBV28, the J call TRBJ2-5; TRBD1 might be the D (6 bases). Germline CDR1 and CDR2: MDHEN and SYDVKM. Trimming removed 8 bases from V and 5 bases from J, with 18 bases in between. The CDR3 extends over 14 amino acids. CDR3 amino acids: CASFRSGVLETQYF. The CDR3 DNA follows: TGTGCCAGCTTTAGGTCAGGGGTGTTGGAGACCCAGTACTTC. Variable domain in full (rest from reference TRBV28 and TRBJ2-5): DVKVTQSSRYLVKRTGEKVFLECVQDMDHENMFWYRQDPGLGLRLIYFSYDVKMKEKGDIPEGYSVSREKKERFSLILESASTNQTSMYLCASFRSGVLETQYFGPGTRLLVL.

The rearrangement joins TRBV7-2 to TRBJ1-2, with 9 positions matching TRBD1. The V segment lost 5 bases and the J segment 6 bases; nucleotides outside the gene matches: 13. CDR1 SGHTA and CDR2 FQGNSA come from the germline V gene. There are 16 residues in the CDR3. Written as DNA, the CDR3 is TGTGCCAGCAGCCTCGAGGGAGGACAGGGGTTTCATGGCTACACCTTC. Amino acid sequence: CASSLEGGQGFHGYTF.

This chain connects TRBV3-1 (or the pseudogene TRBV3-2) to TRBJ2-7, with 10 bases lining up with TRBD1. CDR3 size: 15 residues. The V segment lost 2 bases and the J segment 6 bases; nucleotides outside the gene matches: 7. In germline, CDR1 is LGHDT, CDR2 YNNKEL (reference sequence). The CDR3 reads CASSQLPGQGREQYF. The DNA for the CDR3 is TGTGCCAGCAGCCAACTACCGGGACAGGGGCGCGAGCAGTACTTC.

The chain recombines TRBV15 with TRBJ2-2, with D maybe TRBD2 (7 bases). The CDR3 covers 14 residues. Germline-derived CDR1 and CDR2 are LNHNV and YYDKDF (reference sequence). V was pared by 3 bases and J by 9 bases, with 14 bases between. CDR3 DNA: TGTGCCACCAGCAGGGGGGGGGCTGGCAGGGAGCTGTTTTTT. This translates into CATSRGGAGRELFF.

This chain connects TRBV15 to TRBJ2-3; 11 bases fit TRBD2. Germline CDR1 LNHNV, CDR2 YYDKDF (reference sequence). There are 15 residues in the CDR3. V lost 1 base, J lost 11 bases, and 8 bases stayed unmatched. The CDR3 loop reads CATSRGGTSGSWQYF. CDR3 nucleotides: TGTGCCACCAGCAGAGGAGGGACTAGCGGCTCGTGGCAGTATTTT. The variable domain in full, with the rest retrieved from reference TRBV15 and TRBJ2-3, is DAMVIQNPRYQVTQFGKPVTLSCSQTLNHNVMYWYQQKSSQAPKLLFHYYDKDFNNEADTPDNFQSRRPNTSFCFLDIRSPGLGDTAMYLCATSRGGTSGSWQYFGPGTRLTVL.

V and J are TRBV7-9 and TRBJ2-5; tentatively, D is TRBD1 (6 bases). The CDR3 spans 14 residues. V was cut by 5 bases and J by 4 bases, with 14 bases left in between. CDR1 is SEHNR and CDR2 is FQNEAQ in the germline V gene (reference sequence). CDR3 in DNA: TGTGCCAGCAGCCCCGGACAGAAAGTAGAGACCCAGTACTTC. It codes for CASSPGQKVETQYF.

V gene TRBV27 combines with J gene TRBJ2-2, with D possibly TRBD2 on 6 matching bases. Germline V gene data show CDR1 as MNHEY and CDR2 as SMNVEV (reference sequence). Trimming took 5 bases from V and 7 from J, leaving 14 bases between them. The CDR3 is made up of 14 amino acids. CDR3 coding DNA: TGTGCCAGCAGTCCACGTCCGGGGGACGGGGAGCTGTTTTTT. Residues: CASSPRPGDGELFF.

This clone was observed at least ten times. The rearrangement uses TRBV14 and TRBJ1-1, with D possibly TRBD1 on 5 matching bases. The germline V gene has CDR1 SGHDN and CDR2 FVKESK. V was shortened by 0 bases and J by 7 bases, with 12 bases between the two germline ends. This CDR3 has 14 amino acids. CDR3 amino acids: CASSQDSRRGEAFF. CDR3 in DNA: TGTGCCAGCAGCCAAGACTCGCGGAGGGGTGAAGCTTTCTTT.

The CDR3 spells CASRVTGIYGYTF. In DNA, the CDR3 is TGTGCCAGTAGAGTAACAGGGATCTATGGCTACACCTTC. The chain joins TRBV19 to TRBJ1-2; perhaps TRBD1 as D (6 bases). The CDR3 is 13 residues long. V lost 6 bases and J 4 bases, leaving 12 bases between the germline ends. From germline, CDR1 is LNHDA and CDR2 SQIVND (reference sequence).

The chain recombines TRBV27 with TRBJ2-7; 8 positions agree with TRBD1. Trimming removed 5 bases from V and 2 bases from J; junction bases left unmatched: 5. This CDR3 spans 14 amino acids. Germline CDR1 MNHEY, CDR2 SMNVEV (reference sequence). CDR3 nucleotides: TGTGCCAGCAGTGCCGGACAGGGTCCCTACGAGCAGTACTTC. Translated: CASSAGQGPYEQYF.

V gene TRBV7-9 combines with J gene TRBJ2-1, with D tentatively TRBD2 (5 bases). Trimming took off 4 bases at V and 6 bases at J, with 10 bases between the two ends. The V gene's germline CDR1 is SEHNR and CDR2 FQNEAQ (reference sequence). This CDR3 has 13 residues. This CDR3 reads CASSWPGSNEQFF. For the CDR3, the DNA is TGTGCCAGCAGCTGGCCGGGATCCAATGAGCAGTTCTTC.

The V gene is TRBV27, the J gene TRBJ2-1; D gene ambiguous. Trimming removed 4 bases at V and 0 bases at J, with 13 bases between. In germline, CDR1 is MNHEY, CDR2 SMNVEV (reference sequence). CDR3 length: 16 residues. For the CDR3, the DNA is TGTGCCAGCAGTTCCCCTACGAAGAGCTCCTACAATGAGCAGTTCTTC. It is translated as CASSSPTKSSYNEQFF.

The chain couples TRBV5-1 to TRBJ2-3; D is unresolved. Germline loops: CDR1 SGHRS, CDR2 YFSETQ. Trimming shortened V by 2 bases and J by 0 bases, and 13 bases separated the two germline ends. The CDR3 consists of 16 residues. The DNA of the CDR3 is TGCGCCAGCAGCTTACGCAGACAAGCTAGCACAGATACGCAGTATTTT. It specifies CASSLRRQASTDTQYF.

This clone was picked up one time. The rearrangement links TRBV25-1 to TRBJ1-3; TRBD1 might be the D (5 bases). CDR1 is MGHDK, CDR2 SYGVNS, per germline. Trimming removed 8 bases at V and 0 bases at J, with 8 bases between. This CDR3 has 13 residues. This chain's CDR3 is CASRQSSGNTIYF. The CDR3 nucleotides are TGTGCCAGCCGACAGAGCTCTGGAAACACCATATATTTT.

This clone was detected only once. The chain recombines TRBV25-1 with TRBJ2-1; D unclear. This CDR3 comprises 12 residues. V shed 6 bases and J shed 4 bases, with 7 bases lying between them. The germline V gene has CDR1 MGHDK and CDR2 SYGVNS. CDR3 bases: TGTGCCAGCAGGGCTTATTACAATGAGCAGTTCTTC. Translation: CASRAYYNEQFF.

The CDR3 sequence is CASSPRQGGEEKLFF. For the CDR3, the DNA is TGTGCCAGCTCACCACGGCAGGGAGGGGAAGAAAAACTGTTTTTT. The chain uses TRBV18 and TRBJ1-4, with D possibly matching TRBD1 (5 bases). V was shortened by 1 base and J by 8 bases, with 14 bases between the two germline ends. The CDR3 loop spans 15 amino acids. Germline V gene lookup returns CDR1 KGHSH and CDR2 LQKENI.

The CDR3 DNA is TGTGCCAGCAGTTTGAGCGCGAACACTGAAGCTTTCTTT. This sequence encodes CASSLSANTEAFF. This chain joins TRBV12-3 or TRBV12-4 and TRBJ1-1; D ambiguous. The CDR3 runs to 13 residues. Trimming cost V 3 bases and J 1 base, with 6 bases left between them.

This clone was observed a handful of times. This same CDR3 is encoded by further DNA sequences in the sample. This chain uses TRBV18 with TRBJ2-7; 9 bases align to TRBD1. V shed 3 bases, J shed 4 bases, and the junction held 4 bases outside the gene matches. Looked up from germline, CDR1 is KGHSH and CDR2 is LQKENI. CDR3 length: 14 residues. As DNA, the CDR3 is TGTGCCAGCTCACCGGGGACAGGGCTTTACGAGCAGTACTTC. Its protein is CASSPGTGLYEQYF.

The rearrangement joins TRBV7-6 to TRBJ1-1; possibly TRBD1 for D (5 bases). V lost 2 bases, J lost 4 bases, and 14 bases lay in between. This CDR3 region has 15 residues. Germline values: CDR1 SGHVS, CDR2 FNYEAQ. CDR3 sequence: CASSLLRVGGTEAFF. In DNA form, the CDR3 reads TGTGCCAGCAGCTTATTAAGAGTGGGGGGCACTGAAGCTTTCTTT. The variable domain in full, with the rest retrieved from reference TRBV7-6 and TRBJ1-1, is GAGVSQSPRYKVTKRGQDVALRCDPISGHVSLYWYRQALGQGPEFLTYFNYEAQQDKSGLPNDRFSAERPEGSISTLTIQRTEQRDSAMYRCASSLLRVGGTEAFFGQGTRLTVV.

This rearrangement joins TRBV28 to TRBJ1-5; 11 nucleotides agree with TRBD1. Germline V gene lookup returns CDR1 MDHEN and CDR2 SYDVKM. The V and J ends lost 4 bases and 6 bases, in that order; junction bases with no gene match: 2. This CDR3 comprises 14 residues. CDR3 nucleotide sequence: TGTGCCAGCAGTTCGGGACAGGGGGGTCAGCCCCAGCATTTT. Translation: CASSSGQGGQPQHF.

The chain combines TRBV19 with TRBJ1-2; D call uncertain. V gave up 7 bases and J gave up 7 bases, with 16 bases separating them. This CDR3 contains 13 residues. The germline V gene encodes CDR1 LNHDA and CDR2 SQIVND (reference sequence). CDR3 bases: TGTGCCAGTACCGAAGACCGGGAGCGTGGCTACACCTTC. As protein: CASTEDRERGYTF.

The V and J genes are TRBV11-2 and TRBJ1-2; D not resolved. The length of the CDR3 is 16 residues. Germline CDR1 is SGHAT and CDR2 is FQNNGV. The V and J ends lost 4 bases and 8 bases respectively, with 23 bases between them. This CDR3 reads CASSSSADARLWGYTF. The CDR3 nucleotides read TGTGCCAGCAGCTCTAGTGCGGACGCAAGACTATGGGGCTACACCTTC.

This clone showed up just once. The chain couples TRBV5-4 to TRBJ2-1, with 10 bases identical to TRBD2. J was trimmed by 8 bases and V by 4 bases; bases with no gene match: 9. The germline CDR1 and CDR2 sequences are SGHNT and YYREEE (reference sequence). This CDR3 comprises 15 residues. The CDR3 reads CASSISGGAVYEQFF. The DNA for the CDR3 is TGTGCCAGCAGCATCAGCGGGGGGGCCGTCTATGAGCAGTTCTTC. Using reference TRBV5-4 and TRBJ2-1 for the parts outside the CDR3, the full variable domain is ETGVTQSPTHLIKTRGQQVTLRCSSQSGHNTVSWYQQALGQGPQFIFQYYREEENGRGNFPPRFSGLQFPNYSSELNVNALELDDSALYLCASSISGGAVYEQFFGPGTRLTVL.

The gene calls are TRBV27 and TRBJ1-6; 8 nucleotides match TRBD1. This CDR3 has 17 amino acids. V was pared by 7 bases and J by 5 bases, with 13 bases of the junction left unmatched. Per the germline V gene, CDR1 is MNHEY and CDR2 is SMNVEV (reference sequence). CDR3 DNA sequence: TGTGCCAGCAAGCCAGGGGGCGGTCTTTGGCATAATTCACCCCTCCACTTT. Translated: CASKPGGGLWHNSPLHF.

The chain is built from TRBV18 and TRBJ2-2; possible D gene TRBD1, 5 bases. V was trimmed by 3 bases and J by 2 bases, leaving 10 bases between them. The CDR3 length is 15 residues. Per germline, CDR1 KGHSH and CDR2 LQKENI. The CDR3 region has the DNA TGTGCCAGCTCACCGCCAGGGCGAAACACCGGGGAGCTGTTTTTT. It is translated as CASSPPGRNTGELFF.

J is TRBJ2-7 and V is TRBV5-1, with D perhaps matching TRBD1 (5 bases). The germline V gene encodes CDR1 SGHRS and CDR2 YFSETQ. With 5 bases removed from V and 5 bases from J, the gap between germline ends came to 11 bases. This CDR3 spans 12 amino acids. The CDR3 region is CASRQQDHEQYF. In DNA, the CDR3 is TGCGCCAGCAGGCAACAGGATCACGAGCAGTACTTC.

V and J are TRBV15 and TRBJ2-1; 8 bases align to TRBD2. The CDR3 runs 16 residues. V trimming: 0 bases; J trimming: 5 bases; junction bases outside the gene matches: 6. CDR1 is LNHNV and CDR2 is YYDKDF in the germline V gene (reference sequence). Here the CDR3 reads CATSRDIAGGHNEQFF. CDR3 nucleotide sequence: TGTGCCACCAGCAGAGATATTGCGGGAGGCCACAATGAGCAGTTCTTC.

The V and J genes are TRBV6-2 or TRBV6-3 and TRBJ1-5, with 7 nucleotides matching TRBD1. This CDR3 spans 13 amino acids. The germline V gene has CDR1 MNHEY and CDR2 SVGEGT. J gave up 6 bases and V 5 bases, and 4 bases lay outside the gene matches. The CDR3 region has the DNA TGTGCCAGCAGTCGGGACAGTGCTCAGCCCCAGCATTTT. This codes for CASSRDSAQPQHF.

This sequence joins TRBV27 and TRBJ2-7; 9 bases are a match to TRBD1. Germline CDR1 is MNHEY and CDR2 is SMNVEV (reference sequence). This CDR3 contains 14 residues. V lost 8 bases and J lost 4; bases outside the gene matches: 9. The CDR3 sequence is CASRPTGGTYEQYF. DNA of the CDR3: TGTGCCAGCCGCCCGACAGGGGGGACTTACGAGCAGTACTTC.

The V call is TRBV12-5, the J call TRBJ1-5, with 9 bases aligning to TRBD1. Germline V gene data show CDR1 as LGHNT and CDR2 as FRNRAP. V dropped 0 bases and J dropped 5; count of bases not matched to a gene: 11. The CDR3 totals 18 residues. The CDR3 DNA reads TGTGCTAGTGGTTTGGTACCGTGGGACAGGGAGGCTTATCAGCCCCAGCATTTT. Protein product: CASGLVPWDREAYQPQHF.

CDR3 amino acids: CASSKTGPSSEAFF. In DNA form, the CDR3 reads TGTGCCAGTAGCAAAACAGGGCCCTCCAGTGAAGCTTTCTTT. The V gene is TRBV19, the J gene TRBJ1-1; TRBD1 is a possible D gene (6 bases). Germline V gives CDR1 LNHDA, CDR2 SQIVND (reference sequence). The V gene lost 6 bases and the J gene lost 7 bases, with 18 bases spanning the gap. The CDR3 totals 14 residues.

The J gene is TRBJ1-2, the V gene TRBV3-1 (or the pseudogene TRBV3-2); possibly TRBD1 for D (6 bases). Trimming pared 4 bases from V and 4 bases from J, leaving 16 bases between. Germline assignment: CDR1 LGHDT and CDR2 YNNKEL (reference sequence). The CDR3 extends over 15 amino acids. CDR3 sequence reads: CASSRTSGGAYGYTF. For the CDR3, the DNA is TGTGCCAGCAGCCGAACGTCCGGGGGGGCCTATGGCTACACCTTC.